The 22 T cell receptor beta chains below come from one sample, sequenced in a study of Graves' ophthalmopathy and Graves' hyperthyroidism. Amplified material comprised TCR beta CDR3 regions derived from RNA transcripts. An initial RT-PCR round employing HTBI primers preceded a second-round multiplex PCR. One entry per CDR3 protein, called by TCRdb with MiXCR from the multiplex PCR reads. Among 220,000 or so distinct CDR3 sequences listed, 20% to 25% were seen once. The sequenced sample was peripheral blood. These receptors were obtained from a woman in her forties or fifties with Graves' ophthalmopathy.

This clonotype was counted many times. The chain carries TRBV6-1 and TRBJ1-2; 7 bases are shared with TRBD1. CDR3 length: 14 amino acids. Trimming removed 2 bases from V and 4 bases from J; junction bases left unmatched: 4. Germline V gene sequence: CDR1 MNHNS, CDR2 SASEGT. The CDR3 DNA reads TGTGCCAGCAGTGAAAGACAGGGTGCCTATGGCTACACCTTC. This gives the protein CASSERQGAYGYTF.

At least ten counts were recorded for this clonotype. V is TRBV27 and J is TRBJ2-2; D possibly uses TRBD1 or TRBD2 (5 bases each). V was pared by 7 bases and J by 3 bases, with 15 bases between. Germline CDR1 and CDR2: MNHEY and SMNVEV (reference sequence). This CDR3 comprises 15 residues. CDR3 DNA sequence: TGTGCCAGCATACAGGCGGGCATCTACACCGGGGAGCTGTTTTTT. Protein: CASIQAGIYTGELFF.

This clonotype was seen a few times. The rearrangement links TRBV28 to TRBJ2-7, with a tentative D call TRBD1 (5 bases). V dropped 3 bases and J dropped 2 bases, with 14 bases sitting between them. From germline, CDR1 is MDHEN and CDR2 SYDVKM. CDR3 size: 15 residues. CDR3 loop: CASSFLSAGTYEQYF. CDR3 sequence (DNA): TGTGCCAGCAGTTTCCTTTCTGCAGGGACCTACGAGCAGTACTTC.

The chain employs TRBV28 and TRBJ2-7; 9 positions match TRBD1. The CDR3 extends over 14 amino acids. CDR1 is MDHEN and CDR2 is SYDVKM in the germline V gene. Trimming took 6 bases from V and 5 from J; bases not matched to a gene: 8. CDR3 region: CASSAYRGLDEQYF. In DNA form, the CDR3 reads TGTGCCAGCAGCGCATACAGGGGGCTAGACGAGCAGTACTTC.

About this clonotype: One base away lies a much larger clone, so this may be a sequencing read error. V usage is TRBV28 and J usage is TRBJ2-5; 8 bases match TRBD1. J gave up 5 bases and V 10 bases, and 12 bases lay outside the gene matches. Germline V gene data show CDR1 as MDHEN and CDR2 as SYDVKM. The CDR3 is 14 amino acids. The CDR3 region has the DNA TGTGCCAACAGACCAGGGGGCGCTGCCGAGACCCAGTACTTC. Encoded protein: CANRPGGAAETQYF.

Turning to this clonotype: Since the CDR3 does not end with the conserved phenylalanine or tryptophan, this likely comes from a read error. This chain uses TRBV18 with TRBJ1-5; unclear D gene. The CDR3 spans 13 residues. Between the trimmed V and J ends, which lost 2 bases and 5 bases, there was a span of 7 bases. Germline CDR1 reads KGHSH; CDR2 reads LQKENI. The CDR3 region has the DNA TGTGCCAGCTCACCAGGAAGTCATCAGCCCCAGCATCTT. It specifies CASSPGSHQPQHL.

This clonotype is a singleton in its sample. The chain recombines TRBV12-3 or TRBV12-4 with TRBJ1-2; D gene ambiguous. This CDR3 has 14 residues. V lost 8 bases to trimming and J lost 5 bases, with 18 bases between them. The CDR3 region has the DNA TGTGCCAGCTCAACCTCCGGTATTAGATATGGCTACACCTTC. It encodes CASSTSGIRYGYTF.

Remarks on this clonotype: Just one base apart from a much larger clone, this may be a read error. V is TRBV5-1 and J is TRBJ2-7, with TRBD2 matching over 10 bases. The germline CDR1 and CDR2 sequences are SGHRS and YFSETQ. The CDR3 has 16 residues. The CDR3 coding sequence is TGCGCCGGCAGCTTGGAGGCGACTAGCGGGCGCTACGAGCAGTACTTC. Residues: CAGSLEATSGRYEQYF.

In regard to this clonotype: At one of its ends the junction is not consistent with the germline gene, which may arise from a read error. The chain is built from TRBV11-2 and TRBJ2-7; the D gene could be TRBD1 or TRBD2 (5 bases each). The germline V gene encodes CDR1 SGHAT and CDR2 FQNNGV. CDR3 length: 18 residues. The CDR3 loop is CASSLDGTDLPRSYERYF. The CDR3 DNA is TGTGCCAGCAGCCTCGATGGGACCGATTTACCTCGGTCCTACGAGCGGTACTTC.

This clonotype has a handful of counts. The rearrangement joins TRBV24-1 to TRBJ2-5; 9 nucleotides agree with TRBD1. There are 17 residues in the CDR3. Germline loops: CDR1 KGHDR, CDR2 SFDVKD. V was clipped by 2 bases and J by 0 bases; unmatched bases: 6. CDR3 amino acids: CATSDYPRDRDQETQYF. The CDR3 nucleotides read TGTGCCACCAGTGATTATCCCCGGGACAGGGACCAAGAGACCCAGTACTTC.

With respect to this clonotype: A much larger clone differs from this one at a single base, so this may be a read error. The chain joins TRBV7-2 to TRBJ1-2; D is unresolved. The CDR3 sequence is 13 residues long. Germline CDR1 and CDR2: SGHTA and FQGNSA. V was trimmed by 6 bases and J by 8 bases, leaving 16 bases between them. The CDR3 coding sequence is TGTGCCAGCAGGCAACTTGCGGGAGGCGGCTACACCTTC. It encodes CASRQLAGGGYTF.

V is TRBV28 and J is TRBJ1-2; possible D gene TRBD1, 6 bases. Looked up from germline, CDR1 is MDHEN and CDR2 is SYDVKM. V was cut by 4 bases and J by 5 bases, with 17 bases left in between. The length of the CDR3 is 15 residues. CDR3 sequence reads: CASSSRLAGDYGYTF. The CDR3 nucleotides read TGTGCCAGCAGTTCCAGGCTGGCAGGGGATTATGGCTACACCTTC.

The genes are TRBV28 and TRBJ2-5; 8 bases are a match to TRBD1. From germline, CDR1 is MDHEN and CDR2 SYDVKM. Trimming removed 5 bases from V and 5 bases from J; junction bases left unmatched: 10. The CDR3 is 15 amino acids. The CDR3 here is CASSPPRGRQETQYF. The CDR3 DNA follows: TGTGCCAGCAGTCCGCCCAGGGGGCGTCAGGAGACCCAGTACTTC.

This clonotype was recorded many times. The V gene is TRBV27, the J gene TRBJ1-2; TRBD1 aligns across 7 bases. The V segment lost 5 bases and the J segment 2 bases; nucleotides outside the gene matches: 8. The CDR3 consists of 15 residues. CDR1 and CDR2 from the germline V gene are MNHEY and SMNVEV (reference sequence). This CDR3 is CASSPRRGWNYGYTF. CDR3 in DNA: TGTGCCAGCAGTCCCCGCAGGGGGTGGAACTATGGCTACACCTTC.

The chain uses TRBV7-3 and TRBJ2-5; D is tentatively TRBD1 or TRBD2 (5 bases each). The CDR3 extends over 14 amino acids. Trimming removed 5 bases from V and 5 bases from J, with 15 bases in between. Germline V gene sequence: CDR1 SGHTA, CDR2 FQGTGA. CDR3 bases: TGTGCCAGCAGCACCCTTGGGGGAGTGGAGACCCAGTACTTC. Amino acid sequence: CASSTLGGVETQYF.

This clonotype was counted many times. The V and J genes are TRBV19 and TRBJ1-2, with a tentative D call TRBD1 (5 bases). V was pared by 5 bases and J by 4 bases, with 11 bases between. From germline, CDR1 is LNHDA and CDR2 SQIVND (reference sequence). The CDR3 consists of 13 residues. The CDR3 bases are TGTGCCAGTAGTGGGGCCGGGGGCTATGGCTACACCTTC. The encoded protein is CASSGAGGYGYTF.

This clonotype was picked up a small number of times. The V and J genes are TRBV18 and TRBJ2-5, with no clear D. The V gene lost 8 bases and the J gene lost 4 bases, with 8 bases spanning the gap. CDR1 KGHSH and CDR2 LQKENI come from the germline V gene. This CDR3 has 11 amino acids. The CDR3 DNA reads TGTGCCAGCAGGAAATTAGAGACCCAGTACTTC. The encoded protein is CASRKLETQYF.

This clonotype was recorded at least ten times. The V and J genes are TRBV5-1 and TRBJ2-7, with D perhaps TRBD2 (5 bases). Germline values: CDR1 SGHRS, CDR2 YFSETQ. V lost 0 bases to trimming and J lost 5 bases, with 12 bases between them. The length of the CDR3 is 14 residues. The CDR3 DNA sequence: TGCGCCAGCAGCTTGGATACTAGGAACCACGAGCAGTACTTC. Translating gives CASSLDTRNHEQYF.

On this clonotype itself: One junction end does not reproduce the germline sequence, and a read error may be involved. The CDR3 DNA reads TGTGCCAGCACCGTTAGCGAGAGGGCCTCCGGCGAGCAGTCCTTC. Translating gives CASTVSERASGEQSF. The rearrangement links TRBV2 to TRBJ2-7; a weak D match, TRBD2 (5 bases). The CDR3 loop spans 15 amino acids. The V gene's germline CDR1 is SNHLY and CDR2 FYNNEI.

J is TRBJ1-1 and V is TRBV7-6, with D tentatively TRBD1 (6 bases). CDR1 is SGHVS and CDR2 is FNYEAQ in the germline V gene. V was clipped by 0 bases and J by 5 bases, with 10 bases between them. CDR3 size: 14 residues. For the CDR3, the DNA is TGTGCCAGCAGCTTAGCGCCAGGGGAAACTGAAGCTTTCTTT. Amino acid sequence: CASSLAPGETEAFF.

The V call is TRBV12-3 or TRBV12-4, the J call TRBJ2-7, with 8 bases that match TRBD1. The CDR3 runs to 14 residues. Trimming removed 7 bases from V and 2 bases from J; junction bases left unmatched: 7. The CDR3 protein is CASTTDRAPYEQYF. As DNA, the CDR3 is TGTGCCAGCACCACGGACAGGGCACCCTACGAGCAGTACTTC.

This clonotype came up a few times. The rearrangement uses TRBV11-2 and TRBJ2-2, with TRBD2 matching over 8 bases. Looked up from germline, CDR1 is SGHAT and CDR2 is FQNNGV. Unmatched junction bases numbered 16, after V lost 7 bases and J lost 6 bases. This CDR3 spans 17 amino acids. CDR3 bases: TGTGCCAGCACCCCAGGGAGCGGGAGTGTCAGATCCGGGGAGCTGTTTTTT. It specifies CASTPGSGSVRSGELFF.